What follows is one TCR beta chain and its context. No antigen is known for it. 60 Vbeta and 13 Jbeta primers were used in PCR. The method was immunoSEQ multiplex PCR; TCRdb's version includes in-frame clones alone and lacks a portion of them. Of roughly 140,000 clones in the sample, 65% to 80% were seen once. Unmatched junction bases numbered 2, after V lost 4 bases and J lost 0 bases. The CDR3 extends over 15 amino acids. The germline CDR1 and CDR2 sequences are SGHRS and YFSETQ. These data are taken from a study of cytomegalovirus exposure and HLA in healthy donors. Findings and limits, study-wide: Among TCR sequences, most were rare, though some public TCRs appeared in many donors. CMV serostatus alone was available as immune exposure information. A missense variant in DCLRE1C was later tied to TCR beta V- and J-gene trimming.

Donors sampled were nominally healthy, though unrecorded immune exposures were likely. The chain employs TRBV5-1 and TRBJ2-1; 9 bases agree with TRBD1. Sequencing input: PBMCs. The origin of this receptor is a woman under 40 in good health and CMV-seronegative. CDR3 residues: CASSEQGASYNEQFF. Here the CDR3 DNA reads TGCGCCAGCAGCGAACAGGGGGCCTCCTACAATGAGCAGTTCTTC.